These 12 T cell receptor beta chains were all obtained from the same sample, sequenced in a study of preoperative IRX-2 immunotherapy in early breast cancer. Treatment defined: preoperative locoregional IRX-2 cytokine immunotherapy. Profiling relied on immunoSEQ multiplex PCR, and the TCRdb table lists in-frame clones only, not all of them. Of 900 to 1,100 clones listed, roughly two thirds were seen once; the top ten hold just over 9%. The sample consisted of tumor tissue, taken before IRX-2 immunotherapy. These receptors all stem from a human donor with breast cancer.

This clone was seen a handful of times. The chain has TRBV5-1 and TRBJ2-1; 7 bases line up with TRBD1. Germline values: CDR1 SGHRS, CDR2 YFSETQ. The CDR3 is 15 residues long. The V segment lost 0 bases and the J segment 5 bases; nucleotides outside the gene matches: 5. This CDR3 is CASSLAAGGNNEQFF. CDR3 nucleotides: TGCGCCAGCAGCTTGGCGGCAGGGGGAAACAATGAGCAGTTCTTC.

The CDR3 DNA is TGTGCCAGCAGTGACGAACACCTTTTGGGAAGCGCGAGCACAGATACGCAGTATTTT. Translated: CASSDEHLLGSASTDTQYF. The chain recombines TRBV6-7 with TRBJ2-3, with D unclear. Being an ORF, TRBV6-7 has a function that is uncertain. The CDR3 runs to 19 residues. The V gene lost 5 bases and the J gene lost 0 bases, with 24 bases spanning the gap.

This clone has a single count. J is TRBJ1-2 and V is TRBV10-3; D gene unclear. V gave up 0 bases and J gave up 8 bases, with 13 bases separating them. The CDR3 totals 14 residues. Germline lookup yields CDR1 ENHRY and CDR2 SYGVKD. The CDR3 loop reads CAISESDGGGGYTF. CDR3 nucleotide sequence: TGTGCCATCAGTGAGTCGGACGGCGGAGGAGGCTACACCTTC.

The V gene is TRBV6-8, the J gene TRBJ1-5, with TRBD1 as a possible D gene (5 bases). The CDR3 sequence is 14 residues long. V shed 4 bases and J shed 2 bases, with 9 bases lying between them. The germline gives CDR1 MNHGY, CDR2 SAAAGT. The CDR3 sequence: CASSCGGGNQPQHF. As DNA, the CDR3 is TGTGCCAGCAGTTGTGGGGGAGGCAATCAGCCCCAGCATTTT.

V and J are TRBV19 and TRBJ1-1, with D possibly TRBD1 on 5 matching bases. The CDR3 is 15 residues long. CDR1 is LNHDA and CDR2 is SQIVND in the germline V gene (reference sequence). V was clipped by 4 bases and J by 4 bases, with 16 bases between them. CDR3 loop: CASSTQGIRTTEAFF. The CDR3 DNA reads as TGTGCCAGTAGTACTCAGGGAATTCGCACCACTGAAGCTTTCTTT.

This chain uses TRBV12-5 with TRBJ2-7; TRBD1 matches 10 bases. Trimming removed 6 bases from V and 6 bases from J; junction bases left unmatched: 11. Germline CDR1 is LGHNT and CDR2 is FRNRAP. The CDR3 extends over 15 amino acids. The CDR3: CASGSGTGAIREQYF. In DNA form, the CDR3 reads TGTGCTAGTGGCTCCGGGACAGGGGCCATTCGCGAGCAGTACTTC.

This clone showed up just a few times. The chain carries TRBV19 and TRBJ2-2; tentatively, D is TRBD2 (5 bases). Germline V lookup: CDR1 LNHDA, CDR2 SQIVND (reference sequence). The CDR3 is 13 amino acids. Trimming removed 5 bases from V and 5 bases from J, with 9 bases in between. The CDR3 DNA reads as TGTGCCAGTAGTTTGAGGGCTACCGGGGAGCTGTTTTTT. Translated: CASSLRATGELFF. The complete variable domain, with remaining parts taken from reference TRBV19 and TRBJ2-2, reads DGGITQSPKYLFRKEGQNVTLSCEQNLNHDAMYWYRQDPGQGLRLIYYSQIVNDFQKGDIAEGYSVSREKKESFPLTVTSAQKNPTAFYLCASSLRATGELFFGEGSRLTVL.

This chain uses TRBV5-1 with TRBJ2-5; D may match TRBD1 or TRBD2 (6 bases each). Trimming shortened V by 4 bases and J by 2 bases, and 15 bases separated the two germline ends. Germline CDR1 reads SGHRS; CDR2 reads YFSETQ. This CDR3 contains 15 residues. In DNA form, the CDR3 reads TGCGCCAGCAGCCCTGGGGGGCCCCAGCAAGAGACCCAGTACTTC. Encoded protein: CASSPGGPQQETQYF.

This clone occurred a few times. The rearrangement links TRBV11-3 to TRBJ2-1; 13 bases fit TRBD2. After removal of 5 bases from V and 8 bases from J, the junction contained 6 bases not matched to a gene. From germline, CDR1 is SGHNT and CDR2 YENEEA. CDR3 length: 15 residues. The CDR3: CASSLGLAGTDEQFF. The CDR3 DNA sequence: TGTGCCAGCAGCCTGGGACTAGCGGGAACAGATGAGCAGTTCTTC.

This clone occurred once. The chain has TRBV30 and TRBJ1-5; TRBD1 agrees at 7 bases. From germline, CDR1 is GTSNPN and CDR2 SVGIG (reference sequence). The V segment lost 2 bases and the J segment 7 bases; nucleotides outside the gene matches: 8. There are 14 residues in the CDR3. This chain's CDR3 is CAWSTTQGRQPQHF. CDR3 bases: TGTGCCTGGAGTACGACACAGGGGAGGCAGCCCCAGCATTTT. The full variable domain, rest sourced from reference TRBV30 and TRBJ1-5, is SQTIHQWPATLVQPVGSPLSLECTVEGTSNPNLYWYRQAAGRGLQLLFYSVGIGQISSEVPQNLSASRPQDRQFILSSKKLLLSDSGFYLCAWSTTQGRQPQHFGDGTRLSIL.

The chain has TRBV14 and TRBJ1-2, with D unresolved. This CDR3 spans 15 amino acids. Trimming shortened V by 0 bases and J by 6 bases, and 14 bases separated the two germline ends. CDR1 SGHDN and CDR2 FVKESK come from the germline V gene. CDR3 region: CASSQDAILRHGYTF. The DNA of the CDR3 is TGTGCCAGCAGCCAAGACGCGATCTTGCGGCATGGCTACACCTTC.

This clone has just a few counts. V gene TRBV19 combines with J gene TRBJ1-1; no firm D call. The V gene's germline CDR1 is LNHDA and CDR2 SQIVND (reference sequence). The CDR3 has 13 residues. Trimming removed 10 bases at V and 6 bases at J, with 18 bases between. CDR3 sequence: CAIIIEPDAEAFF. The CDR3 nucleotides read TGTGCCATCATAATCGAGCCGGACGCTGAAGCTTTCTTT.